This T cell receptor beta chain was sequenced during a study of blood T cell repertoires in COVID-19. On the study more broadly: COVID-19 samples from acute and convalescent phases originated in the United States, Italy and Spain.

Here immunoSEQ multiplex PCR was the method, and the copy in TCRdb shows in-frame clones only, minus some. The table records approximately 190,000 clones, 60% to 80% of them present only once. J lost 5 bases, V lost 7 bases, and 6 bases had no gene match. This CDR3 region has 14 residues. Germline V CDR1 and CDR2: SNHLY, FYNNEI. V and J are TRBV2 and TRBJ2-1; 9 positions agree with TRBD2. The source of this sequence is a man aged 55 to 70 with active or convalescent COVID-19. The sample was peripheral blood. In nucleotides, the CDR3 is TGTGCCAGCATCCGACTAGCGGTTAACAATGAGCAGTTCTTC. As protein: CASIRLAVNNEQFF.